What follows are 22 T cell receptor beta chains derived from one specimen sequenced in a study of CD8 T cells in Susac syndrome. The RNA input was roughly 0.45 to 1 ug, and it was reverse transcribed with random hexamers. TCRdb re-analysed the immunoSEQ multiplex PCR reads in MiXCR, keeping a single row per CDR3 protein. The sample lists about 60,000 distinct CDR3 sequences, around nine tenths occurring once. Sequenced sample: CD8+ T cells from PBMCs. All receptors derive from a human donor in good health.

The J gene is TRBJ2-2, the V gene TRBV7-9, with D maybe TRBD1 (6 bases). The CDR3 covers 14 residues. V was clipped by 8 bases and J by 5 bases, with 15 bases between them. Per the germline V gene, CDR1 is SEHNR and CDR2 is FQNEAQ (reference sequence). The CDR3, as DNA: TGTGCCAGCTCGACATCCACAGGGACCGGGGAGCTGTTTTTT. As protein: CASSTSTGTGELFF.

This clonotype was found a few times. The J gene is TRBJ2-7, the V gene TRBV30, with D possibly TRBD1 on 6 matching bases. The CDR3 runs 13 residues. V lost 2 bases, J lost 3 bases, and 11 bases lay in between. The germline CDR1 and CDR2 sequences are GTSNPN and SVGIG (reference sequence). CDR3 residues: CAWSPGTSYEQYF. The CDR3 coding sequence is TGTGCCTGGAGTCCCGGGACAAGCTACGAGCAGTACTTC.

CDR3 sequence reads: CASSEGSVYGYTF. The CDR3 region has the DNA TGTGCCAGCAGCGAGGGCAGTGTCTATGGCTACACCTTC. V is TRBV7-9 and J is TRBJ1-2; D not resolved. From germline, CDR1 is SEHNR and CDR2 FQNEAQ (reference sequence). There are 13 residues in the CDR3. Trimming cost V 5 bases and J 4 bases, with 11 bases left between them. Full variable domain (rest looked up from reference TRBV7-9 and TRBJ1-2): DTGVSQNPRHKITKRGQNVTFRCDPISEHNRLYWYRQTLGQGPEFLTYFQNEAQLEKSRLLSDRFSAERPKGSFSTLEIQRTEQGDSAMYLCASSEGSVYGYTFGSGTRLTVV.

V is TRBV4-1 and J is TRBJ2-5; 12 nucleotides line up with TRBD1. V dropped 3 bases and J dropped 5; count of bases not matched to a gene: 7. This CDR3 is built from 16 residues. The germline CDR1 and CDR2 sequences are MGHRA and YSYEKL. CDR3 bases: TGCGCCAGCAGCCATGGGGGACAGGGGGCTTGGGAGACCCAGTACTTC. Residues: CASSHGGQGAWETQYF.

This clonotype was seen more than once but under ten times. In nucleotides, the CDR3 is TGTGCCAGTAAAATAGGGGGGAACACTGAAGCTTTCTTT. Its protein product is CASKIGGNTEAFF. The chain couples TRBV19 to TRBJ1-1, with D possibly TRBD1 on 6 matching bases. V was pared by 7 bases and J by 1 base, with 10 bases between. The CDR3 consists of 13 residues. From germline, CDR1 is LNHDA and CDR2 SQIVND (reference sequence).

The chain recombines TRBV3-1 with TRBJ1-5, with D perhaps TRBD1 (5 bases). The CDR3 runs to 12 residues. CDR1 is LGHDT and CDR2 is YNNKEL in the germline V gene (reference sequence). Trimming pared 8 bases from V and 4 bases from J, leaving 9 bases between. CDR3 DNA: TGTGCCAGCGGGGACGGGAATCAGCCCCAGCATTTT. This gives the protein CASGDGNQPQHF.

This chain uses TRBV6-5 with TRBJ2-5, with 8 bases matching TRBD1. Trimming took 1 base from V and 2 from J; bases not matched to a gene: 6. The CDR3 totals 16 residues. Germline CDR1 reads MNHEY; CDR2 reads SVGAGI. The CDR3 spells CASSYYRTGLQETQYF. The CDR3 region has the DNA TGTGCCAGCAGTTACTATCGGACAGGGTTACAAGAGACCCAGTACTTC.

The gene calls are TRBV20-1 and TRBJ1-1; no firm D call. The length of the CDR3 is 15 residues. In germline, CDR1 is DFQATT, CDR2 SNEGSKA (reference sequence). V was shortened by 2 bases and J by 1 base, with 14 bases between the two germline ends. The DNA of the CDR3 is TGCAGTGCTAGATCGTATTTCGCGGCGAACACTGAAGCTTTCTTT. It translates to CSARSYFAANTEAFF.

The CDR3 reads CASSMWQSVVPDTQYF. The CDR3 DNA sequence: TGTGCCAGTAGTATGTGGCAGTCAGTTGTTCCAGATACGCAGTATTTT. V gene TRBV19 combines with J gene TRBJ2-3; D unresolved. Germline assignment: CDR1 LNHDA and CDR2 SQIVND (reference sequence). Trimming left V 3 bases short and J 4 bases short, with 17 bases between. This CDR3 has 16 residues.

The chain recombines TRBV25-1 with TRBJ2-5, with 7 bases aligning to TRBD1. The germline V gene has CDR1 MGHDK and CDR2 SYGVNS. The CDR3 length is 13 residues. The CDR3 DNA is TGTGCTTCCACCGGGACAGAACAAGAGACCCAGTACTTC. Translating it yields CASTGTEQETQYF.

The CDR3 is CSARDIQTQYF. The CDR3, as DNA: TGCAGTGCTAGAGATATACAGACCCAGTACTTC. This rearrangement joins TRBV20-1 to TRBJ2-5, with D unresolved. The germline gives CDR1 DFQATT, CDR2 SNEGSKA (reference sequence). The CDR3 loop spans 11 amino acids. V was pared by 0 bases and J by 6 bases, with 5 bases between.

The chain couples TRBV20-1 to TRBJ1-5; D might be TRBD1 (6 bases). Germline V CDR1 and CDR2: DFQATT, SNEGSKA (reference sequence). V gave up 3 bases and J gave up 9 bases, with 21 bases separating them. This CDR3 comprises 15 residues. The DNA for the CDR3 is TGCAGTGCTAGTGAGGGGGGAGAGGACTCGGGGCCCCAGCATTTT. Translation gives CSASEGGEDSGPQHF.

The J gene is TRBJ2-7, the V gene TRBV7-9; the match to TRBD1 covers 7 bases. Germline loops: CDR1 SEHNR, CDR2 FQNEAQ (reference sequence). CDR3 length: 15 residues. V lost 4 bases and J lost 4; bases outside the gene matches: 10. The CDR3 region is CASSSTGTDAYEQYF. CDR3 sequence (DNA): TGTGCCAGCAGCTCTACCGGGACAGATGCTTACGAGCAGTACTTC.

The V call is TRBV25-1, the J call TRBJ2-7, with D uncertain. This CDR3 has 11 residues. Germline V gene lookup returns CDR1 MGHDK and CDR2 SYGVNS. Trimming took off 10 bases at V and 1 base at J, with 8 bases between the two ends. The CDR3 DNA sequence: TGTGCCACTACGGATTCCTACGAGCAGTACTTC. Protein sequence: CATTDSYEQYF.

V usage is TRBV5-1 and J usage is TRBJ1-1; TRBD1 might be the D (6 bases). Germline assignment: CDR1 SGHRS and CDR2 YFSETQ. CDR3 size: 14 residues. Trimming took 4 bases from V and 6 from J, leaving 16 bases between them. CDR3 sequence: CASSPSGGLAEAFF. CDR3 DNA: TGCGCCAGCAGCCCGAGCGGGGGGCTCGCTGAAGCTTTCTTT.

The V gene is TRBV4-1, the J gene TRBJ2-5; no definite D call. CDR1 is MGHRA and CDR2 is YSYEKL in the germline V gene. CDR3 size: 15 residues. With 1 base removed from V and 2 bases from J, the gap between germline ends came to 11 bases. The CDR3 here is CASSQGFGQQETQYF. CDR3 DNA: TGCGCCAGCAGCCAAGGGTTCGGCCAACAAGAGACCCAGTACTTC.

The chain carries TRBV5-6 and TRBJ2-1; possible D gene TRBD2, 5 bases. The germline gives CDR1 SGHDT, CDR2 YYEEEE. The V end lost 0 bases, the J end lost 5 bases, and 6 bases lay between the germline ends. This CDR3 comprises 13 residues. The CDR3 DNA sequence: TGTGCCAGCAGCTTGGAGGGAGACAATGAGCAGTTCTTC. Residues: CASSLEGDNEQFF.

The V gene is TRBV19, the J gene TRBJ2-1; D not resolved. This CDR3 comprises 16 residues. The V end lost 2 bases, the J end lost 10 bases, and 21 bases lay between the germline ends. In germline, CDR1 is LNHDA, CDR2 SQIVND (reference sequence). In DNA, the CDR3 is TGTGCCAGTAGTATAAGGTCCGAGTCCCCCTTCGGGGAGCAGTTCTTC. This encodes CASSIRSESPFGEQFF. Supplemented by reference TRBV19 and TRBJ2-1, the full variable domain reads DGGITQSPKYLFRKEGQNVTLSCEQNLNHDAMYWYRQDPGQGLRLIYYSQIVNDFQKGDIAEGYSVSREKKESFPLTVTSAQKNPTAFYLCASSIRSESPFGEQFFGPGTRLTVL.

The CDR3 sequence: CSARGIGEETQYF. The CDR3 nucleotides read TGCAGTGCTAGAGGAATAGGGGAAGAGACCCAGTACTTC. The V and J genes are TRBV20-1 and TRBJ2-5, with D tentatively TRBD1 (5 bases). Germline-derived CDR1 and CDR2 are DFQATT and SNEGSKA (reference sequence). V was clipped by 1 base and J by 3 bases, with 9 bases between them. This CDR3 is built from 13 residues.

The chain combines TRBV30 with TRBJ1-1; weak D call: TRBD1 (6 bases). CDR3 length equals 12 residues. Germline assignment: CDR1 GTSNPN and CDR2 SVGIG (reference sequence). Trimming took off 5 bases at V and 5 bases at J, with 12 bases between the two ends. CDR3 nucleotides: TGTGCCTGGGGGGGGGCTACAACTGAAGCTTTCTTT. This sequence encodes CAWGGATTEAFF.

The chain recombines TRBV6-5 with TRBJ1-5; D remains ambiguous. Trimming took off 0 bases at V and 7 bases at J, with 13 bases between the two ends. The CDR3 consists of 15 residues. CDR1 is MNHEY and CDR2 is SVGAGI in the germline V gene. The CDR3 DNA is TGTGCCAGCAGTTACTCGAGTGGGGTACGGCAGCCCCAGCATTTT. Its translation: CASSYSSGVRQPQHF.

V usage is TRBV29-1 and J usage is TRBJ2-1; the D gene is possibly TRBD2 (7 bases). The CDR3 length is 17 residues. V was trimmed by 0 bases and J by 0 bases, leaving 15 bases between them. Germline CDR1 and CDR2: SQVTM and ANQGSEA. CDR3 coding DNA: TGCAGCGTTGAAGAGGTGGGGGGGCCCAGCTCCTACAATGAGCAGTTCTTC. It codes for CSVEEVGGPSSYNEQFF.